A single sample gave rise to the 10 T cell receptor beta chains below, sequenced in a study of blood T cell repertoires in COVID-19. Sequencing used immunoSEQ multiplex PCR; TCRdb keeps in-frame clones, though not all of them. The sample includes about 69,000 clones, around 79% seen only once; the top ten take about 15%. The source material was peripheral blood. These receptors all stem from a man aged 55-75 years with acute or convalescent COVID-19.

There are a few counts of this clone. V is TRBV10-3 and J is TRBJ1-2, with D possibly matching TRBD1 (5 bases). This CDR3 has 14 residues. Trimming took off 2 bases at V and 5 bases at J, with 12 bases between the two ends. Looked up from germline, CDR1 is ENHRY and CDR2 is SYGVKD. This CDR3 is CAISEPGMEYGYTF. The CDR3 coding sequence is TGTGCCATCAGTGAGCCAGGGATGGAATATGGCTACACCTTC.

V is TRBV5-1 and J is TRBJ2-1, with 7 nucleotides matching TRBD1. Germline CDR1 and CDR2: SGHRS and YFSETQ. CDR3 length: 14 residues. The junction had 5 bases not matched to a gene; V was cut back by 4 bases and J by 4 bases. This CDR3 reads CASSRGTVYNEQFF. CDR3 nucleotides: TGCGCCAGCAGCCGTGGGACAGTTTACAATGAGCAGTTCTTC. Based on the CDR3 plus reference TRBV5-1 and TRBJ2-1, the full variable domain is KAGVTQTPRYLIKTRGQQVTLSCSPISGHRSVSWYQQTPGQGLQFLFEYFSETQRNKGNFPGRFSGRQFSNSRSEMNVSTLELGDSALYLCASSRGTVYNEQFFGPGTRLTVL.

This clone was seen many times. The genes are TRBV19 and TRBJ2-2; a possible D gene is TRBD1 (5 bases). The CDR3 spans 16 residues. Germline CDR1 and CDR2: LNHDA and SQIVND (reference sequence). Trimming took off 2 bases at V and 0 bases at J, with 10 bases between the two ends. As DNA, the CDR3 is TGTGCCAGTAGTATAATGGCCAGGGCGAACACCGGGGAGCTGTTTTTT. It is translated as CASSIMARANTGELFF.

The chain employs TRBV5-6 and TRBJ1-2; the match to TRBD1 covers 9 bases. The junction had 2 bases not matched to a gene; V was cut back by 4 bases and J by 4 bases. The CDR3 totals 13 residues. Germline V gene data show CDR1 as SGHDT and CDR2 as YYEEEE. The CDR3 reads CASSRDRVYGYTF. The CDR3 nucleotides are TGTGCCAGCAGCCGGGACAGGGTCTATGGCTACACCTTC.

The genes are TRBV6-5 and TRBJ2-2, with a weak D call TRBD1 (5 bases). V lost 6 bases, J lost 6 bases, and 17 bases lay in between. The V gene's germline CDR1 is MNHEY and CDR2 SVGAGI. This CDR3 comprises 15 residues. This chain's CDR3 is CASSQWGLGPGELFF. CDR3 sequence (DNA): TGTGCCAGCAGCCAATGGGGATTGGGGCCCGGGGAGCTGTTTTTT.

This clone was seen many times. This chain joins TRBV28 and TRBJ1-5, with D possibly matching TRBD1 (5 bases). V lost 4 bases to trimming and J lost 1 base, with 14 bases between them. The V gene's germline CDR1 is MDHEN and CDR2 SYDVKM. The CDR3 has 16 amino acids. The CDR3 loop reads CASSSRERGSNQPQHF. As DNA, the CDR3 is TGTGCCAGCAGTTCGAGAGAGCGGGGGAGCAATCAGCCCCAGCATTTT.

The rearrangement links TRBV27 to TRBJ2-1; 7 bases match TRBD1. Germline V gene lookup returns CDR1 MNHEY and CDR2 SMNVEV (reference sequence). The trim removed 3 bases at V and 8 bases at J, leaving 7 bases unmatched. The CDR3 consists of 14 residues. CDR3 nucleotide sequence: TGTGCCAGCAGTTTTACTAACAGGGGACATGAGCAGTTCTTC. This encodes CASSFTNRGHEQFF.

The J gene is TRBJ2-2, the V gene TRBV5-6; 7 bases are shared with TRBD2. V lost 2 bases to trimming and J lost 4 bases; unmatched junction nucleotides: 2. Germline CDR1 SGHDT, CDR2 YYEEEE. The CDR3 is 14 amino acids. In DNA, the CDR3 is TGTGCCAGCAGCTTCTGGGAGGGCACCGGGGAGCTGTTTTTT. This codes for CASSFWEGTGELFF.

The CDR3 protein is CASSLIAALNTGELFF. The CDR3 region has the DNA TGTGCCAGCAGCTTAATAGCTGCGTTGAACACCGGGGAGCTGTTTTTT. This chain joins TRBV7-3 and TRBJ2-2; D is undetermined. Germline CDR1 and CDR2: SGHTA and FQGTGA. V was cut by 1 base and J by 1 base, with 10 bases left in between. The CDR3 has 16 amino acids.

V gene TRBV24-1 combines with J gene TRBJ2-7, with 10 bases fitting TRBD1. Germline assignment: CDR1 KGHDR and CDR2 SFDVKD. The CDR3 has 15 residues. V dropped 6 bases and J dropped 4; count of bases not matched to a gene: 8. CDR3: CATSPSGTGVYEQYF. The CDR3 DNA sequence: TGTGCCACCAGTCCCTCCGGGACAGGGGTTTACGAGCAGTACTTC.